This T cell receptor beta chain was obtained from a study of human T cells and chemical hapten exposure. Study-level results: DPC sensitization left the count of TCRs above 1 in 1000 unchanged.

TCRdb re-analysed the RACE reads in MiXCR, keeping a single row per CDR3 protein. Here the sample spans 70,000 or so distinct CDR3 sequences, roughly 11% being singletons. V lost 6 bases to trimming and J lost 7 bases; unmatched junction nucleotides: 9. The CDR3 has 14 amino acids. Time point given: patch test 3, about 24 weeks after DPC sensitization. Treatment noted: therapeutic diphenylcyclopropenone sensitization with weekly scalp DPC. With respect to this clonotype: Antigen specificity is unknown.

This TCR was recovered from a woman between 50 and 59 years old with alopecia areata. Some clones in this sample may be carry-over from other donors' samples. J is TRBJ1-5 and V is TRBV12-3 or TRBV12-4; TRBD1 agrees at 7 bases. Specimen: whole blood, collected in connection with sensitization to the hapten diphenylcyclopropenone (DPC). DNA for the CDR3: TGTGCCAGCAGGCCCGGGACAGTCTCCCAGCCCCAGCATTTT. Translation gives CASRPGTVSQPQHF.